This paragraph covers one TCR beta chain sequence. Its antigen remains unknown. This sample stems from a study of vaccination effects on CD4 cells after COVID-19. The table came from immunoSEQ multiplex PCR; TCRdb's copy has only in-frame clones and leaves some out. The sample lists roughly 71,000 clones; approximately 81% were seen once. The CDR3 loop spans 13 amino acids. The germline CDR1 and CDR2 sequences are SGHVS and FQNEAQ. The V and J ends lost 5 bases and 6 bases respectively, with 13 bases between them. Ahead of sequencing, the ViraFEST assay grew antigen-specific CD4+ T cells using viral peptide pools. After roughly 11 days in culture, the CD4+ T cells were isolated. Two-dose vaccination with either BNT162b2 or mRNA-1273 was given to the participants.

The TCR comes from a human donor who received a COVID-19 vaccine. V is TRBV7-8 and J is TRBJ1-1; D might be TRBD1 (6 bases). The sample consisted of CD4+ T cells from PBMCs cultured with HCoV-229E spike peptides, taken after COVID-19 vaccination. In nucleotides, the CDR3 is TGTGCCAGCAGCGCCGGGACATCCTCTGAAGCTTTCTTT. Its translation: CASSAGTSSEAFF.